The clone carrying this TCR beta chain was found many times. The CDR3 regions of TCR beta were amplified from RNA transcripts. An initial round of RT-PCR targeting the TCR CDR3 relied on the HTBI primer set. TCRdb ran MiXCR on the multiplex PCR reads and lists one entry per CDR3 protein. The sample lists 300,000 to 450,000 distinct CDR3 sequences, about 14% seen once, with approximately 11% in the top ten. This sample was taken from a study of T cells in Graves' hyperthyroidism and ophthalmopathy. The CDR3 contains 14 residues. Per germline, CDR1 SGHRS and CDR2 YFSETQ. With 0 bases removed from V and 4 bases from J, the gap between germline ends came to 11 bases.

The sequencing input was blood. The source is a woman aged 60-70 years with Graves' hyperthyroidism. The chain recombines TRBV5-1 with TRBJ2-7; tentatively, D is TRBD1 or TRBD2 (5 bases each). The CDR3 DNA reads TGCGCCAGCAGCTTGGCTAGCAGGGATTACGAGCAGTACTTC. Translating gives CASSLASRDYEQYF. Using reference TRBV5-1 and TRBJ2-7 for the parts outside the CDR3, the full variable domain is KAGVTQTPRYLIKTRGQQVTLSCSPISGHRSVSWYQQTPGQGLQFLFEYFSETQRNKGNFPGRFSGRQFSNSRSEMNVSTLELGDSALYLCASSLASRDYEQYFGPGTRLTVT.